Listed below are T cell receptor beta chains from one sample, sequenced in a study of a mutant IDH1 vaccine in newly diagnosed glioma. Antigen specificity for these receptors is unknown. Sequencing used immunoSEQ multiplex PCR; TCRdb keeps in-frame clones, though not all of them. The sample contains 73,000 or so clones, almost 85% of which appear only once. The sample in question was PBMCs, obtained from a glioma patient whose treatment included an IDH1 peptide vaccine. Source of these receptors: a man aged 18 to 29 with glioma. CDR3s include the opening cysteine and the closing phenylalanine or tryptophan. A D gene is named only where the DNA matches it firmly. Clone size appears in some rows only: once, few, many, or a class for an expanded clone.

clone_size j_call v_call d_call cdr3_nt cdr3_aa
NA TRBJ2-7 TRBV5-1 NA TGCGCCAGCAGCTTGTACAGGACAGACACTTCCTACGAGCAGTACTTC CASSLYRTDTSYEQYF
NA TRBJ2-7 TRBV5-1 NA TGCGCCAGCAGTCCCACCTCCTACGAGCAGTACTTC CASSPTSYEQYF
NA TRBJ1-4 TRBV9 NA TGTGCCAGCAGCCCAAGGGCGACCGAGACCCAGCTTTTGAGTGAAAAACTGTTTTTT CASSPRATETQLLSEKLFF
NA TRBJ2-2 TRBV18 NA TGTGCCAGCTCACCACCGCGCGGGTTGACCGGGGAGCTGTTTTTT CASSPPRGLTGELFF
NA TRBJ2-3 TRBV5-5 NA TGTGCCAGCAGCTTGGCCCAGATTCAGTTCACAACGAATACGCAGTATTTT CASSLAQIQFTTNTQYF
NA TRBJ2-1 TRBV4-1 NA TGCGCCAGCAGCCAGACCGCGGCTAGCAGCTCCTACAATGAGCAGTTCTTC CASSQTAASSSYNEQFF
NA TRBJ1-1 TRBV18 TRBD1 TGTGCCAGCTCACATTTGGTGACAGGGCCTAACACTGAAGCTTTCTTT CASSHLVTGPNTEAFF
NA TRBJ1-1 TRBV28 NA TGTGCCAGCAGTTTTAATGGATGGGCAGTTGCTTTCTTT CASSFNGWAVAFF
NA TRBJ1-4 TRBV6-5 TRBD1 TGTGCCAGCAGATACAGGGGAGGCGTGGGTGAAAAACTGTTTTTT CASRYRGGVGEKLFF
NA TRBJ1-1 TRBV13 TRBD1 TGTGCCAGCAGCTTACAGGGGGCCCCTGAAGCTTTCTTT CASSLQGAPEAFF
NA TRBJ1-1 TRBV5-6 TRBD1 TGTGCCAGCAGCTTATTCGGGACAGGGGGTAGAACTGAAGCTTTCTTT CASSLFGTGGRTEAFF
NA TRBJ1-3 TRBV2 NA TGTGCCAGCCAAATGGACGGCTTCTCTGGAAACACCATATATTTT CASQMDGFSGNTIYF
NA TRBJ2-7 TRBV6-5 TRBD1 TGTGCCAGCAGCACAGGGGGCGAATCCTACGAGCAGTACTTC CASSTGGESYEQYF
NA TRBJ2-3 TRBV12-5 TRBD2 TGTGCTAGTGGTTTGGGGACTAGCGGCGATACGCAGTATTTT CASGLGTSGDTQYF
NA TRBJ2-3 TRBV6-5 NA TGTGCCAGCAGTTACTTCAAGGGTAGAACAGATACGCAGTATTTT CASSYFKGRTDTQYF
NA TRBJ1-2 TRBV29-1 NA TGCAGCGTTGAATCGCAGGGAGCTAACTATGGCTACACCTTC CSVESQGANYGYTF
once TRBJ1-1 TRBV5-1 NA TGCGCCAGCAGCTTGGAACCGGGGTACATGAACACTGAAGCTTTCTTT CASSLEPGYMNTEAFF
once TRBJ2-1 TRBV27 NA TGTGCCAGCAGTCCAGAACGAGGTCGGGGACCCTACAATGAGCAGTTCTTC CASSPERGRGPYNEQFF
NA TRBJ2-2 TRBV5-6 NA TGTGCCAGCAGCTCGGAGGCCGGGGAGCTGTTTTTT CASSSEAGELFF
NA TRBJ2-5 TRBV5-1 TRBD2 TGCGCCAGCAGCTTGGGCGGGGGGGAGACCCAGTACTTC CASSLGGGETQYF
once TRBJ1-2 TRBV7-9 TRBD1 TGTGCCAGCAGCGACCCTGGACAGGGAAACTATGGCTACACCTTC CASSDPGQGNYGYTF
medium-sized TRBJ1-4 TRBV7-9 NA TGTGCCAGCAGCTTAGGAAGCGGGGACATGGGGGAAAAACTGTTTTTT CASSLGSGDMGEKLFF
NA TRBJ1-2 TRBV19 NA TGTGCCAGTAGTCCGGGGGGTGGCTACACCTTC CASSPGGGYTF
NA TRBJ1-6 TRBV19 TRBD1 TGTGCCAGTAGTACCCCCATGACAGGGGAGGATTCACCCCTCCACTTT CASSTPMTGEDSPLHF
NA TRBJ2-4 TRBV5-1 TRBD1 TGCGCCAGCAGCGTAGGGACAGGGGTCTCCAGGGACATTCAGTACTTC CASSVGTGVSRDIQYF
NA TRBJ1-1 TRBV14 NA TGTGCCAGCAGCCAAGATTTGGGGGCAGGGATGAACACTGAAGCTTTCTTT CASSQDLGAGMNTEAFF
NA TRBJ2-1 TRBV15 TRBD2 TGTGCCACCAGCAGAGATCTTCAGGGACTAGCGCGCTACAATGAGCAGTTCTTC CATSRDLQGLARYNEQFF
NA TRBJ2-7 TRBV2 NA TGTGCCAGCAGTGATGAGGTCGGCGAGCAGTACTTC CASSDEVGEQYF
NA TRBJ2-3 TRBV5-4 NA TGTGCCAGCAGCTTGGACAGGATAATGGCAGATACGCAGTATTTT CASSLDRIMADTQYF
NA TRBJ1-1 TRBV6-5 NA TGTGCCAGTCAAGGACGGTTGGACACTGAAGCTTTCTTT CASQGRLDTEAFF
NA TRBJ1-6 TRBV2 NA TGTGCCAGCAGTGAAGACGGGTACTCCTATAATTCACCCCTCCACTTT CASSEDGYSYNSPLHF
NA TRBJ1-2 TRBV6-1 NA TGTGCCAGCAGTGAAGGGGGCGTGTATGGCTACACCTTC CASSEGGVYGYTF
NA TRBJ1-1 TRBV2 NA TGTGCCAGCATCGGTCTCAGGTGGAACACTGAAGCTTTCTTT CASIGLRWNTEAFF
NA TRBJ2-2 TRBV28 NA TGTGCCAGCAGTTCAACCAAACAGGAGCTGTTTTTT CASSSTKQELFF
NA TRBJ2-7 TRBV6-1 NA TGTGCCAGCAGGGGTATGGGGGCTGCCTACGAGCAGTACTTC CASRGMGAAYEQYF
few TRBJ1-1 TRBV5-1 NA TGCGCCAGCAGCCCTGGACGAGGCGTAACTGAAGCTTTCTTT CASSPGRGVTEAFF